The clone carrying this TCR beta chain has just one count. Only in-frame clones appear in the TCRdb table, and some are missing; sequencing was by immunoSEQ multiplex PCR. The data contain about 120,000 clones, about four fifths of them singletons. These data are taken from a study of blood T cell repertoires in COVID-19. This CDR3 comprises 16 residues. Trimming at V came to 2 bases and at J to 3 bases, leaving 5 bases not matched to a gene. CDR1 is MNHNY and CDR2 is SVGAGI in the germline V gene (reference sequence). The receptor comes from a man aged 25-40 years with COVID-19, enrolled during active disease. The sequencing sample was made of peripheral blood. The gene calls are TRBV6-6 and TRBJ2-3, with TRBD2 matching 10 bases. In DNA form, the CDR3 reads TGTGCCAGCAGTTACATAGCGGGGGGCCAAACAGATACGCAGTATTTT. Its translation is CASSYIAGGQTDTQYF.